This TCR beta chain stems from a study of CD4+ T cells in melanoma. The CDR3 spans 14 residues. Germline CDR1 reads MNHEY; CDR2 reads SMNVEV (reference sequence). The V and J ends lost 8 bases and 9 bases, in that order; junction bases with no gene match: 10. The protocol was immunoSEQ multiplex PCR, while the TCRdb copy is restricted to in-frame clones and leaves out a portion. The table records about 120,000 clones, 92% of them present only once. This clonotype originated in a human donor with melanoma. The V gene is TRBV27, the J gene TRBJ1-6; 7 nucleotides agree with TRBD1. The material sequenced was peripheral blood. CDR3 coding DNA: TGTGCCAGCCACGGGACAGCGTCTGGTTCACCCCTCCACTTT. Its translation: CASHGTASGSPLHF.